Sequencing of this TCR beta chain was carried out in a study of blood T cell repertoires in COVID-19 (TCRdb year 2020). Background for the entire study: Collaborator samples came from the United States, Italy and Spain and covered acute and convalescent phases of COVID-19. The material from the prospective study consisted of cDNA or gDNA derived from T cells, B-cell-depleted T cells, or PBMCs. The dataset comprised deeply sampled blood TCRbeta repertoires from subjects exposed to, actively infected with, or recovered from COVID-19. The repertoires were released in a freely available public database meant as a resource for research on the immune response to SARS-CoV-2. The samples were drawn from two sources: the first 160 participants of the ongoing ImmuneRACE study, and fewer than 1,500 subjects contributed by 6 global collaborators. A de-identified subject ID, COVID-19 status, age in years and sex were almost always included in the sample metadata. HLA class I and class II types, where available, came from metadata supplied by the sample provider rather than from assay-based typing. The full study reports these points: The quantity of clinical and demographic metadata differed by source and by participant and was supplied without curation.

The immunoSEQ Assay, a bias-controlled multiplex PCR, was used to amplify TCRbeta CDR3 regions from genomic DNA. The authors' analysis ran thus. The number of nucleated cells in each sample was estimated from the amplification of reference gene primers within the assay. Sequence reads were collapsed and filtered to measure the absolute abundance of every unique TCRbeta CDR3 rearrangement. For each sample, productive Simpson clonality was calculated as the square root of Simpson's diversity index over productive rearrangements. TCRdb holds this immuneACCESS table with in-frame rearrangements only. Some clones are missing; in checked studies, unresolved V genes explain under half, and the rest has no known cause. V and J calls and clone size come straight from that table; D and trimming were deduced from the DNA. This sample is represented by under 300,000 clones; around nine tenths of them were singletons. The ten largest clones capture over 1.5% of the sample.

Enrolling through a virtual design, the prospective study's participants ranged in age from roughly 18 to 90 years and lived across more than 20 United States geographic areas. To assign participants to cohorts, the prospective study relied on clinical history that participants themselves reported in a screening survey and a study questionnaire. Recovered participants in ImmuneRACE Cohort 3 were defined by two consecutive negative NP/OP PCR tests, clearance by a healthcare professional, or resolution of symptoms. Each participant in the prospective study had whole blood, serum and a nasopharyngeal or oropharyngeal swab collected by mobile phlebotomists. Additional blood draws and questionnaires over an approximately two-month period could optionally be provided by prospective study participants. Before DNA extraction, prospective study blood samples were shipped either frozen or at room temperature.

Per the germline V gene, SQVTM is the CDR1 and ANQGSEA is the CDR2. V is cut back by 7 bases and J by 9 bases, with 3 bases in the junction unmatched. The CDR3 spans 11 residues, from the cysteine through the phenylalanine. Of all the DNA, just the CDR3 is kept, 33 bases in frame from base 1. On this clone: Its cognate antigen has yet to be identified. Qualities for individual bases were not recorded, and no much larger clone is one base off.

The rearranged chain carries TRBV29-1 and TRBJ1-3, with 10 central nucleotides matching TRBD1. The sequence derives from a woman aged 18-29 years who had recovered from COVID-19. The sequenced sample was PBMCs or T cells enriched from blood (not recorded which). DNA sequence: TGCAGCGCCTGGACAGGGGGCACCATATATTTT. Its protein is CSAWTGGTIYF.